This record looks at one T cell receptor (beta chain) sequence and its context. Antigen specificity is unknown. Researchers amplified the TCR beta CDR3 regions from RNA transcripts. A set of HTBI primers served as the primers for a first-round RT-PCR of the TCR CDR3. TCRdb re-called the multiplex PCR reads with MiXCR, one entry per CDR3 protein. The sample yields some 570,000 distinct CDR3 sequences, roughly 17% seen once. Germline lookup yields CDR1 SGHRS and CDR2 YFSETQ. The J segment lost 3 bases and the V segment lost 0 bases, leaving 5 bases of the junction unmatched. This CDR3 is built from 17 residues. This entry belongs to a study of T cells in Graves' hyperthyroidism and ophthalmopathy. Points from the study as a whole: Ophthalmopathy and stable hyperthyroidism were separated by a 13 V-J model.

The sequenced sample was blood. The receptor comes from a woman under 30 with Graves' ophthalmopathy. This rearrangement joins TRBV5-1 to TRBJ2-2; TRBD1 matches 10 bases. CDR3 coding DNA: TGCGCCAGCAGCTTGGTGGGACAGGGGTCTTACACCGGGGAGCTGTTTTTT. This gives the protein CASSLVGQGSYTGELFF.